This T cell receptor (beta chain) was found in a study of CD8+CD57+ T cells in acquired aplastic anemia. Study-level information: When averaged, DNA from sorted CD4+ and CD8+ cells came to approximately 3 ug. CD4+ reads averaged roughly 10 million in healthy donors.

In its sample, this clonotype was seen a few times. The antigen remains undetermined. The template used for profiling TCR beta VDJ and CDR3 was genomic DNA. TCRdb re-derived calls from the reads in MiXCR, one entry per CDR3 protein. The table lists some 120,000 distinct CDR3 sequences, more than 40% of them singletons. Germline values: CDR1 KGHDR, CDR2 SFDVKD. The CDR3 contains 14 residues. V gave up 9 bases and J gave up 7 bases, with 15 bases separating them. Findings of the study overall: Patients and controls shared over 25 CD8+ CDR3 sequences, highly expressed in patients. CD8+ Simpson's diversity showed no significant patient-control difference.

V gene TRBV24-1 combines with J gene TRBJ1-6; D is ambiguous. The sequenced sample was sorted CD4+, CD8+, or CD8+CD57+ T cells (not recorded which) from PBMCs. The receptor comes from a human donor in good health, serving as a control. Here the CDR3 reads CATSLDRFNSPLHF. As DNA, the CDR3 is TGTGCCACCTCCCTAGATAGGTTCAATTCACCCCTCCACTTT.